Following are 6 T cell receptor beta chains from one sample sequenced in a study of beta chain features in type 1 diabetes (dated by TCRdb to 2016 to 2019). The method behind the library was the immunoSEQ multiplex PCR assay. The entire isolated RNA was reverse transcribed using the High Capacity cDNA Reverse Transcription Kit, and thus expressed TCRB transcripts were sequenced. TCRdb's version of the immuneACCESS table is confined to in-frame rearrangements and falls short of the full clone set. An unresolved V gene accounts for under half of the shortfall where checked; the remainder is of unknown origin. The sample profile shows approximately 470,000 clones; 30% of them were found once. Roughly 0.06% of the sample is taken by the ten largest. Input material: naive CD4+ T cells from blood. In light of the paper, this sample's cell subset or site label describes: true naive CD4+ T cells. These receptors came from a young man in good health.

This clone was observed a single time. The chain uses TRBV6-6 and TRBJ1-2; 12 bases match TRBD1. This CDR3 contains 14 residues. Germline V lookup: CDR1 MNHNY, CDR2 SVGAGI (reference sequence). Trimming cost V 2 bases and J 10 bases; bases outside gene matches: 5. The CDR3 DNA sequence: TGTGCCAGCAGTTACGAGGGACAGGGGGCCTCCTACACCTTC. This sequence encodes CASSYEGQGASYTF.

CDR3 in DNA: TGCGCCAGCAGCTGGACAGGGGGAAGCTCCTACGAGCAGTACTTC. It translates to CASSWTGGSSYEQYF. This chain connects TRBV5-1 to TRBJ2-7; TRBD1 matches at 10 bases. Germline-derived CDR1 and CDR2 are SGHRS and YFSETQ. V lost 3 bases and J lost 0; bases outside the gene matches: 3. The CDR3 is made up of 15 amino acids.

The sample holds a few counts of this clone. The rearrangement links TRBV7-9 to TRBJ2-5; D not resolved. V shed 4 bases and J shed 5 bases, with 14 bases lying between them. This CDR3 comprises 14 residues. CDR1 SEHNR and CDR2 FQNEAQ come from the germline V gene (reference sequence). The CDR3 DNA reads TGTGCCAGCAGCTCCGGCCTTGGTTCGGAGACCCAGTACTTC. Translated, it gives CASSSGLGSETQYF.

This chain links TRBV2 with TRBJ2-1, with 11 bases aligning to TRBD2. CDR3 length: 14 residues. With V trimmed by 7 bases and J by 7 bases, 6 bases remained unmatched. Germline-derived CDR1 and CDR2 are SNHLY and FYNNEI. The DNA of the CDR3 is TGTGCCAGCACCCTAGCGGGAGGAGATAATGAGCAGTTCTTC. Protein: CASTLAGGDNEQFF.

Details on this clone: An end of the junction does not agree with germline; a read error may underlie this. V is TRBV7-9 and J is TRBJ2-3, with TRBD2 matching 11 bases. This CDR3 contains 15 residues. Germline values: CDR1 SEHNR, CDR2 FQNEAQ (reference sequence). The CDR3 nucleotides are TGTGCCAGCAACTTAGCGGGAGGGCCAGGAGATACGCAGTATTTT. Its translation is CASNLAGGPGDTQYF.

The V and J genes are TRBV2 and TRBJ2-7; D remains unclear. This CDR3 has 11 residues. V was pared by 8 bases and J by 1 base, with 6 bases between. The germline V gene has CDR1 SNHLY and CDR2 FYNNEI. The CDR3 loop reads CASALSYEQYF. In DNA form, the CDR3 reads TGTGCCAGCGCCCTGTCCTACGAGCAGTACTTC.